This T cell receptor (beta chain) derives from a study of T cells in Graves' hyperthyroidism and ophthalmopathy (dated by TCRdb to the late 2010s). At the level of the whole study: Peripheral blood samples were taken at the time of initial diagnosis, prior to any treatment. TCR V-J signatures able to tell the groups apart were searched for in a discovery cohort of some 100 patients, of whom 40 to 45 had Graves' ophthalmopathy and 55 to 65 had stable Graves' hyperthyroidism. Prospective prediction of ophthalmopathy was tested in an independent validation cohort consisting of roughly 20 hyperthyroidism patients and about 17 patients who later progressed to ophthalmopathy. The roughly 100 discovery patients were randomly divided into training and test sets at a 7:3 ratio. Thyroid tissue and blood T-cell repertoires from about 6 Graves' hyperthyroidism patients were also compared in the study. After blood sampling, hyperthyroidism patients were treated with methimazole at a starting dose of 30 mg daily, and ophthalmopathy patients were treated with high-dose intravenous methylprednisolone. The paper describes TCR Vbeta CDR3 sequencing of some 130 peripheral blood samples, made up of 40 to 45 ophthalmopathy patients, approximately 73 hyperthyroidism patients and roughly 17 progressor patients. Study-wide conclusions, independent of this receptor: Sample size was not statistically predetermined, and investigators were not blinded to group allocation. Ophthalmopathy was separated from stable hyperthyroidism by a 13 V-J signature model, with roughly 88% sensitivity and about 81% specificity obtained in cross-validation and 80%/75% obtained in testing. Most expanded thyroid clonotypes (frequency above 0.001) were also detected in blood, a finding suggesting that blood repertoires may reflect thyroid immune responses. In validation, the model predicted progression to ophthalmopathy a median of around 6.5 months before onset, with 70% to 71% sensitivity and 72.22% specificity.

TCR beta CDR3 regions were amplified from RNA transcripts. For the first round of RT-PCR on the TCR CDR3, the HTBI primer set was used together with the Qiagen OneStep RT-PCR kit. The libraries were constructed in a second round of multiplex PCR and then size-selected and purified. Paired-end sequencing of the libraries was performed with 100 bp reads on an Illumina HiSeq2000. On the study's bioinformatics: SOAPnuke was used to process the raw data, removing reads that contained adapters or uncalled bases, had a mean Phred below 15, or lacked an exact match to the constant primer or identifier. COPE v1.2.5 was used to merge high-quality paired reads, and clonotypes were defined as unique nucleotide sequences. MiTCR v1.1 was used to align the clonotypes against IMGT TRBV, TRBD and TRBJ reference segments. The analysis included only V-J combinations with a frequency above 0.0001, which together covered 98% to 99.2% of the repertoires. The TCS score was defined as F50 (clonal expansion) divided by E x V (chaos), with BLOSUM62-based TCRdist calculated between CDR3 peptides within each V-J. Welch's t-statistics and random forest reduced approximately 520 V-J features to 13, which were used in a naive Bayes classifier (R e1071). TCRdb reprocessing: public reads trimmed at Q25 with fastp, clones called with MiXCR, in-frame beta chains kept. Rows are unified per CDR3 protein, each entry keeping the most common DNA and genes. For this entry, the V and J calls and clone size follow TCRdb and not the study's own pipeline. The sample table holds more than 450,000 distinct CDR3 sequences, of which nearly 20% were seen once. Approximately 50% of the sample goes to the ten largest clones.

CDR1 and CDR2, looked up from the germline V gene, are KGHSH and LQKENI. The junction shows trimming of 2 bases on V and 4 bases on J, plus 12 bases between the germline ends. The CDR3 goes from the cysteine to the phenylalanine over 14 residues. Just the 42-base CDR3 DNA is kept, in frame starting at base 1. Moderately to severely active disease, a Clinical Activity Score of at least 3, a NOSPECS grade of at least 4, and a duration under 3 months were present in ophthalmopathy patients. Any patient with an uncontrolled infection, another autoimmune disease, pregnancy or lactation was excluded. Diagnoses relied on clinical symptoms, serum thyroxine and TRAb, thyroid ultrasound and orbital computed tomography. PBMCs were isolated from 10 ml of fresh peripheral blood by Ficoll-Paque density gradient centrifugation. Trizol reagent was used to extract total RNA, and RNA quality was then checked on an Agilent 2100 Bioanalyzer.

This clonotype was recorded a few times. This receptor's antigen is unknown. It has no much larger one-base neighbor in the sample; base qualities were not kept. This chain is built from TRBV18 and TRBJ2-7; TRBD1 is possibly the D segment (6 matching bases). The sequence was obtained from a middle-aged man with Graves' ophthalmopathy. The specimen sequenced was blood. Here is the DNA: TGTGCCAGCTCACCAATGGACAGCCAATACGAGCAGTACTTC. This is translated as CASSPMDSQYEQYF.